This paragraph reports one T cell receptor (beta chain). Its specificity is not known. V gave up 6 bases and J gave up 8 bases; unmatched junction bases: 12. The CDR3 has 15 residues. The germline gives CDR1 MNHNY, CDR2 SVGAGI (reference sequence). The sample belongs to a study of cytomegalovirus exposure and HLA in healthy donors. Study-wide context: From donors who were HLA-typed, an early data release held around 85 million unique TCRs.

Regarding the study as a whole: The authors later found HLA-associated TCR beta chains more clonally expanded than equally common others. Sequencing depth across donors, presence/absence analyses assumed, was roughly uniform.

PCR was performed using 60 Vbeta and 13 Jbeta primers. TCRdb's table, derived via immunoSEQ multiplex PCR, lists solely in-frame clones and lacks some. Of roughly 150,000 clones in the sample, 70% to 80% were seen once. This TCR came from a male donor in good health and CMV-seronegative. The genes are TRBV6-6 and TRBJ1-4, with 7 bases that match TRBD1. The sample consisted of PBMCs. The DNA for the CDR3 is TGTGCCAGCAGCCGTACACAGGGGTTAAGGGAAAAACTGTTTTTT. Amino acid sequence: CASSRTQGLREKLFF.